This T cell receptor beta chain was retrieved from a study of regulatory T cells in long-lasting Graves disease. The time point is: persistent/refractory GD, antithyroid drugs over 5 years with positive TRAb. The TCR library was prepared using RNA isolated from PBMCs. It was an endocrinology department in Xi'an, China, that provided the patients. Arm-PCR of CDR3 regions and iRepertoire HTBI primers were used to build TCR beta libraries. TCRdb re-derived calls from the multiplex PCR reads in MiXCR, one entry per CDR3 protein. This table has around 450,000 distinct CDR3 sequences, 20% to 25% appearing once. General study results and limits: Analyses excluded thyroid tissue, covering peripheral blood alone. TRBV28 was favored in persistent disease, as were TRBJ1-2 and TRBJ2-5.

Germline V CDR1 and CDR2: DFQATT, SNEGSKA (reference sequence). V lost 0 bases, J lost 1 base, and 9 bases lay in between. CDR3 length: 14 residues. This clonotype was seen a handful of times. The target antigen is unknown. The chain combines TRBV20-1 with TRBJ1-1; no clear D. The clonotype comes from a female donor with Graves disease. Sequences were derived from peripheral blood mononuclear cells (PBMCs), sampled when the disease was refractory, from a patient treated with antithyroid drugs. In DNA, the CDR3 is TGCAGTGCTAGAGATACGGGATCGAACACTGAAGCTTTCTTT. It yields the protein CSARDTGSNTEAFF.